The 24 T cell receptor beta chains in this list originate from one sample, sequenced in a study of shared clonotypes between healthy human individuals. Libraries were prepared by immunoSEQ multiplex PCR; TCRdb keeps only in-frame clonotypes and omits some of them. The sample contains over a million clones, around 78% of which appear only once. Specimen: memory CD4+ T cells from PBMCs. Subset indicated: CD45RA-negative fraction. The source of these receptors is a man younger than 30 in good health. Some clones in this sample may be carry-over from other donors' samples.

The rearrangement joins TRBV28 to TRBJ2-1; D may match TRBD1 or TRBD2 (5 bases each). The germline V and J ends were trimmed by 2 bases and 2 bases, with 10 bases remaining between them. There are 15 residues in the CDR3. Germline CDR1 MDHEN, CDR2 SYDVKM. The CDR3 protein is CASSLRLGAYNEQFF. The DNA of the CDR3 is TGTGCCAGCAGTTTAAGGTTGGGGGCCTACAATGAGCAGTTCTTC.

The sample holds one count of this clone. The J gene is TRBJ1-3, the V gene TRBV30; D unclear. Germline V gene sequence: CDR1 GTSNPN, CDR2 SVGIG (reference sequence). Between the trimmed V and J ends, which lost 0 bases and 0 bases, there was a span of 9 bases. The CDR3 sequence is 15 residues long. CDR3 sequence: CAWSVPGSSGNTIYF. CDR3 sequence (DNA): TGTGCCTGGAGTGTACCCGGGAGCTCTGGAAACACCATATATTTT.

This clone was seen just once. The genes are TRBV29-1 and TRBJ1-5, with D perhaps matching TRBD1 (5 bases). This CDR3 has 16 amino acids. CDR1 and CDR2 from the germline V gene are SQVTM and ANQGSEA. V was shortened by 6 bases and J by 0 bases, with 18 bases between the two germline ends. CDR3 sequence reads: CSVVLVGAYSNQPQHF. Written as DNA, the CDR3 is TGCAGCGTCGTTCTGGTCGGGGCCTATAGCAATCAGCCCCAGCATTTT.

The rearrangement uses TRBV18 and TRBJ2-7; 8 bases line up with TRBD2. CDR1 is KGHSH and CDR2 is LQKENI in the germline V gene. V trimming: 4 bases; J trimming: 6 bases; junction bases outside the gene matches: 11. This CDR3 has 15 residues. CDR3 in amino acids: CASSLGGLVSGEQYF. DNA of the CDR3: TGTGCCAGCTCACTTGGGGGACTAGTCTCTGGCGAGCAGTACTTC.

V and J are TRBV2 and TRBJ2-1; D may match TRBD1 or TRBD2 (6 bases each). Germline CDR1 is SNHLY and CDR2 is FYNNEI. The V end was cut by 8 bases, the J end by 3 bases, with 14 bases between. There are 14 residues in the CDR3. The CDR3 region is CASGSGGGYNEQFF. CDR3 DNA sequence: TGTGCCAGCGGAAGCGGAGGGGGCTACAATGAGCAGTTCTTC.

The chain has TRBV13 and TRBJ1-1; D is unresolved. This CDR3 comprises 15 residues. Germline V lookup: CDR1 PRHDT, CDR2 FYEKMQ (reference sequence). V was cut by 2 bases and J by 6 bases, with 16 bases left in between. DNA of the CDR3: TGTGCCAGCAGCTTACGTATTTTGGGTACACCTGAAGCTTTCTTT. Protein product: CASSLRILGTPEAFF. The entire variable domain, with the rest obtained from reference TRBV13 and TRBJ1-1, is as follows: AAGVIQSPRHLIKEKRETATLKCYPIPRHDTVYWYQQGPGQDPQFLISFYEKMQSDKGSIPDRFSAQQFSDYHSELNMSSLELGDSALYFCASSLRILGTPEAFFGQGTRLTVV.

The CDR3 DNA is TGTGCCAGCACCTGGGACTTAAGCTCCTACGAGCAGTACTTC. It codes for CASTWDLSSYEQYF. The rearrangement links TRBV2 to TRBJ2-7; tentative D call: TRBD2 (6 bases). There are 14 residues in the CDR3. V dropped 7 bases and J dropped 0 bases, with 13 bases sitting between them. The V gene's germline CDR1 is SNHLY and CDR2 FYNNEI.

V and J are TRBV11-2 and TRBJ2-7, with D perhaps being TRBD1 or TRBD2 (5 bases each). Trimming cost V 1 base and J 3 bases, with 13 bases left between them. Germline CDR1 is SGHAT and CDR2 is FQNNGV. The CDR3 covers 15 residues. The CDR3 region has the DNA TGTGCCAGCAGCTTAGCGTCCCAGGGAGTCTACGAGCAGTACTTC. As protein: CASSLASQGVYEQYF.

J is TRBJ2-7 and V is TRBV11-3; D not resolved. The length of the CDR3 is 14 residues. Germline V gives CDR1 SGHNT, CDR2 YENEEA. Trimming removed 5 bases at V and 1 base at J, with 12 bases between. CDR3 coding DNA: TGTGCCAGCAGCCCCGGTGGCAGATCCTACGAGCAGTACTTC. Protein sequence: CASSPGGRSYEQYF. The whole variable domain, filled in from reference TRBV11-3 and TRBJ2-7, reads EAGVVQSPRYKIIEKKQPVAFWCNPISGHNTLYWYLQNLGQGPELLIRYENEEAVDDSQLPKDRFSAERLKGVDSTLKIQPAELGDSAVYLCASSPGGRSYEQYFGPGTRLTVT.

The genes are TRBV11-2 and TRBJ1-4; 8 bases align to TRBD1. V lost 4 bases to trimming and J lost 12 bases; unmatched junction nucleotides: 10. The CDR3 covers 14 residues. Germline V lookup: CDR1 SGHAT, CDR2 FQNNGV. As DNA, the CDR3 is TGTGCCAGCAGCTCCTACAGGGGGAGGTCGGAACTGTTTTTT. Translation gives CASSSYRGRSELFF.

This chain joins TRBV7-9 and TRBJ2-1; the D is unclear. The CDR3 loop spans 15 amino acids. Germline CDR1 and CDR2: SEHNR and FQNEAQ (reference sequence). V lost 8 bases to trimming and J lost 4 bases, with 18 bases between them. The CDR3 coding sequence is TGTGCCAGCTCCATTTCCGGTCACCCGTACAATGAGCAGTTCTTC. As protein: CASSISGHPYNEQFF.

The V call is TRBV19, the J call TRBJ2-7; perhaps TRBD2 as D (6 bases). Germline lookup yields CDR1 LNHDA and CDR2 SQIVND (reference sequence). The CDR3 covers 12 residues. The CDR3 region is CATEGLDYEQYF. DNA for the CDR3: TGTGCGACAGAGGGACTCGACTACGAGCAGTACTTC.

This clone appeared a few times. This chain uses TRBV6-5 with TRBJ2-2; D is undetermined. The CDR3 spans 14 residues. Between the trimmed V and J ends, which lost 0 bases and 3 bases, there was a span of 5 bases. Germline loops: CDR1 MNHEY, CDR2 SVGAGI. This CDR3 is CASSYSAYTGELFF. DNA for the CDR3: TGTGCCAGCAGTTACTCCGCCTACACCGGGGAGCTGTTTTTT.

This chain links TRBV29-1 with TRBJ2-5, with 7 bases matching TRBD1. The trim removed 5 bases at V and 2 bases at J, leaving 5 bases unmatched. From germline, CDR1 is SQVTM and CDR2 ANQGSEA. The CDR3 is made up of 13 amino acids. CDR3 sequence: CSVTGTAQETQYF. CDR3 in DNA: TGCAGCGTTACCGGGACAGCTCAAGAGACCCAGTACTTC.

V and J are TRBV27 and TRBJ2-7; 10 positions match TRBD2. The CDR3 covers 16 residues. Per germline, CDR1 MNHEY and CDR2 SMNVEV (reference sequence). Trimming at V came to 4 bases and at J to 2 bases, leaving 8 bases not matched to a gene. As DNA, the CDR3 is TGTGCCAGCAGTTCCGCGGCTAGCGGGAGTCCCTACGAGCAGTACTTC. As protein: CASSSAASGSPYEQYF.

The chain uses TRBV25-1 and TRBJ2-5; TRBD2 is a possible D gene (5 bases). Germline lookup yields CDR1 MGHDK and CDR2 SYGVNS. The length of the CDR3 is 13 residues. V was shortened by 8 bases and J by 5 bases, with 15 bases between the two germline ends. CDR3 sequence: CASGGAASETQYF. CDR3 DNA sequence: TGTGCCAGCGGAGGAGCGGCTTCCGAGACCCAGTACTTC.

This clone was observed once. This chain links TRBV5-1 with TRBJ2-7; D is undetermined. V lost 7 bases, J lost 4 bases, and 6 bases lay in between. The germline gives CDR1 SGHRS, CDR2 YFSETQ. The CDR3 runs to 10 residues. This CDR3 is CASELYEQYF. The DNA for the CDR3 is TGCGCCAGCGAACTATACGAGCAGTACTTC.

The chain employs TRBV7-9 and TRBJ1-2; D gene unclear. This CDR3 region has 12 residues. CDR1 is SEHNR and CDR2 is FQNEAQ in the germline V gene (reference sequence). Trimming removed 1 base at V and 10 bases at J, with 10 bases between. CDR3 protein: CASSLGGANYTF. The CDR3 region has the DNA TGTGCCAGCAGCTTAGGGGGAGCGAACTACACCTTC.

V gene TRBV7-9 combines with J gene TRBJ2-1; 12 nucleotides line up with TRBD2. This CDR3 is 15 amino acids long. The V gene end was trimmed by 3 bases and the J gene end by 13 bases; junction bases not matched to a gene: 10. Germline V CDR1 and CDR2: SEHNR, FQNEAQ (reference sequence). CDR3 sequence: CASSFPGTSGLEQFF. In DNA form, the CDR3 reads TGTGCCAGCAGCTTCCCCGGGACTAGCGGGCTTGAACAGTTCTTC.

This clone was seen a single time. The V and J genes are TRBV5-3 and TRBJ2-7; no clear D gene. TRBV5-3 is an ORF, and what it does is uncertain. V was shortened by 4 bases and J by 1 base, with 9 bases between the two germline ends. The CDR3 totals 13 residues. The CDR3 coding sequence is TGTGCCAGAAGCCCGGTCATTTCCTACGAGCAGTACTTC. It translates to CARSPVISYEQYF.

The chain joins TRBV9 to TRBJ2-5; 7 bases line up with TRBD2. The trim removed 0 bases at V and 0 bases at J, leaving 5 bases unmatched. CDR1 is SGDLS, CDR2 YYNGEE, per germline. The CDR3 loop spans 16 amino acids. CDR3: CASSVGAGEYQETQYF. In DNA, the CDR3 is TGTGCCAGCAGCGTAGGTGCGGGAGAGTACCAAGAGACCCAGTACTTC.

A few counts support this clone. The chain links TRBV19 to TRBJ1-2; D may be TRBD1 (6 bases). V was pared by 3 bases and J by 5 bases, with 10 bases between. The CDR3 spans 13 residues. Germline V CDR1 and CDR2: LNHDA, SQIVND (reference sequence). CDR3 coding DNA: TGTGCCAGTAGTATCTACAGGGATTATGGCTACACCTTC. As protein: CASSIYRDYGYTF.

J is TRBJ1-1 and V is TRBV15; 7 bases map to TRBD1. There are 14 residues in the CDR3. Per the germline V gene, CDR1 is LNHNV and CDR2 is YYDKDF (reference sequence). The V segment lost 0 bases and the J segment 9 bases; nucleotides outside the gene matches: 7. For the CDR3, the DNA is TGTGCCACCAGCAGAGAACGCCGGGACAGTAAAGCTTTCTTT. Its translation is CATSRERRDSKAFF.

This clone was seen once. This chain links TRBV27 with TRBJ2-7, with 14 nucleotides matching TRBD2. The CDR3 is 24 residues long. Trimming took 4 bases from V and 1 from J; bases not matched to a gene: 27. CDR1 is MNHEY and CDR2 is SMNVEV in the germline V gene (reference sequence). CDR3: CASSSPSGLAGVGTPRSLSYEQYF. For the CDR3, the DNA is TGTGCCAGCAGTTCCCCCTCGGGACTAGCGGGAGTTGGTACCCCCCGGAGTTTGTCCTACGAGCAGTACTTC.